Presented here are 24 T cell receptor beta chains from one specimen sequenced in a study of cytotoxic CD8 clonotypes in ibrutinib-treated CLL. The assay was immunoSEQ multiplex PCR, and TCRdb's table has in-frame clones only and misses some. Among fewer than 85,000 clones, roughly 77% were seen once, and the ten largest hold roughly 5%. The sample here was PBMCs, taken after 12 months of ibrutinib treatment. These receptors originate from a human donor with chronic lymphocytic leukemia.

This chain connects TRBV4-3 to TRBJ2-1; 7 bases fit TRBD1. Germline V CDR1 and CDR2: LGHNA, YSLEER. The CDR3 runs 15 residues. V lost 4 bases, J lost 7 bases, and 10 bases stayed unmatched. The CDR3 sequence: CASSRPTGASNEQFF. The DNA for the CDR3 is TGCGCCAGCAGCCGACCCACAGGGGCGAGTAATGAGCAGTTCTTC.

The CDR3 DNA reads TGTGCCAGTAGTCCGACACGCACAGATACGCAGTATTTT. It is translated as CASSPTRTDTQYF. The chain employs TRBV19 and TRBJ2-3; D unresolved. The CDR3 consists of 13 residues. V lost 5 bases and J lost 1, with 7 bases in between. The germline V gene has CDR1 LNHDA and CDR2 SQIVND (reference sequence).

This clone showed up just once. The chain uses TRBV19 and TRBJ2-7; D is ambiguous. The CDR3 spans 14 residues. Trimming took off 4 bases at V and 0 bases at J, with 10 bases between the two ends. Germline-derived CDR1 and CDR2 are LNHDA and SQIVND (reference sequence). CDR3 protein: CASSSRAPSYEQYF. The CDR3 coding sequence is TGTGCCAGTAGTAGCCGGGCCCCCTCCTACGAGCAGTACTTC.

The chain combines TRBV7-9 with TRBJ2-2; D not certain. With 3 bases removed from V and 9 bases from J, the gap between germline ends came to 8 bases. The CDR3 is 12 residues long. Germline V lookup: CDR1 SEHNR, CDR2 FQNEAQ (reference sequence). The CDR3 DNA reads as TGTGCCAGCAGCTTCTCCAAGAGGGAGCTGTTTTTT. Residues: CASSFSKRELFF.

This chain links TRBV5-1 with TRBJ2-7; no clear D gene. The CDR3 is 14 residues long. The germline gives CDR1 SGHRS, CDR2 YFSETQ. V lost 0 bases and J lost 5, with 12 bases in between. The CDR3 coding sequence is TGCGCCAGCAGCTTGGGATCGCACGCCCACGAGCAGTACTTC. Amino acid sequence: CASSLGSHAHEQYF.

V and J are TRBV6-1 and TRBJ2-3; no definite D call. There are 13 residues in the CDR3. The germline gives CDR1 MNHNS, CDR2 SASEGT. V was pared by 6 bases and J by 2 bases, with 9 bases between. CDR3 amino acids: CASRPAATDTQYF. The CDR3 DNA is TGTGCCAGCAGACCGGCCGCCACAGATACGCAGTATTTT.

This rearrangement joins TRBV4-2 to TRBJ2-2, with 9 bases that match TRBD2. This CDR3 contains 15 residues. Unmatched junction bases numbered 7, after V lost 5 bases and J lost 6 bases. Germline V gene sequence: CDR1 LGHNA, CDR2 YNFKEQ. CDR3 region: CASSKGTSTPGELFF. The DNA for the CDR3 is TGTGCCAGCAGCAAGGGGACTAGCACCCCCGGGGAGCTGTTTTTT.

The table lists this clone with a few counts. The chain links TRBV7-8 to TRBJ1-2; D is perhaps TRBD1 (6 bases). The V gene lost 4 bases and the J gene lost 4 bases, with 16 bases spanning the gap. CDR1 is SGHVS and CDR2 is FQNEAQ in the germline V gene. The CDR3 is 15 residues long. This CDR3 reads CASSSRQARPYGYTF. The CDR3 region has the DNA TGTGCCAGCAGCTCCCGACAGGCCCGCCCCTATGGCTACACCTTC.

Notes on this clone: Relative to the germline gene, one junction end is altered; a read error may explain this. CDR3 region: CASSPGQSLPSF. The CDR3 DNA reads as TGTGCCAGCAGCCCGGGACAGTCCCTCCCGTCCTTC. The chain has TRBV7-3 and TRBJ2-7; TRBD1 matches at 7 bases. The germline gives CDR1 SGHTA, CDR2 FQGTGA. This CDR3 region has 12 residues.

J is TRBJ1-4 and V is TRBV19, with D hard to call. Trimming shortened V by 0 bases and J by 5 bases, and 19 bases separated the two germline ends. Looked up from germline, CDR1 is LNHDA and CDR2 is SQIVND (reference sequence). CDR3 length equals 18 residues. This CDR3 is CASSIDRARSPPNEKLFF. DNA of the CDR3: TGTGCCAGTAGTATAGATCGGGCCCGGTCCCCACCCAATGAAAAACTGTTTTTT.

This chain uses TRBV7-9 with TRBJ2-2, with 10 bases identical to TRBD2. Germline V lookup: CDR1 SEHNR, CDR2 FQNEAQ (reference sequence). V dropped 5 bases and J dropped 3; count of bases not matched to a gene: 3. The length of the CDR3 is 15 residues. The DNA of the CDR3 is TGTGCCAGCAGCGAGGGACTAGCGTACACCGGGGAGCTGTTTTTT. It translates to CASSEGLAYTGELFF.

The V and J genes are TRBV5-1 and TRBJ1-6, with a possible D match to TRBD1 (5 bases). There are 15 residues in the CDR3. Germline CDR1 SGHRS, CDR2 YFSETQ. Trimming pared 3 bases from V and 2 bases from J, leaving 9 bases between. Here the CDR3 reads CASSSQGPYNSPLHF. In DNA, the CDR3 is TGCGCCAGCAGCTCGCAGGGACCCTATAATTCACCCCTCCACTTT.

This clone was seen a handful of times. The chain links TRBV7-6 to TRBJ2-5; D is unresolved. V was clipped by 6 bases and J by 0 bases, with 5 bases between them. Germline loops: CDR1 SGHVS, CDR2 FNYEAQ. This CDR3 has 12 amino acids. The CDR3 DNA reads TGTGCCAGCAGGCATCACCAAGAGACCCAGTACTTC. Amino acids: CASRHHQETQYF. The full variable domain, in which reference TRBV7-6 and TRBJ2-5 provide the parts outside the CDR3, is GAGVSQSPRYKVTKRGQDVALRCDPISGHVSLYWYRQALGQGPEFLTYFNYEAQQDKSGLPNDRFSAERPEGSISTLTIQRTEQRDSAMYRCASRHHQETQYFGPGTRLLVL.

The chain carries TRBV5-5 and TRBJ2-3; 14 nucleotides match TRBD2. This CDR3 has 17 residues. The J segment lost 6 bases and the V segment lost 4 bases, leaving 10 bases of the junction unmatched. Germline CDR1 reads SGHKS; CDR2 reads YYEKEE (reference sequence). Here the CDR3 reads CASSTGTSGSRGDTQYF. The CDR3 DNA is TGTGCCAGCAGCACCGGGACTAGCGGGAGCAGGGGTGATACGCAGTATTTT.

This clone was recorded a few times. The genes are TRBV6-6 and TRBJ1-6; 7 nucleotides match TRBD1. The J segment lost 13 bases and the V segment lost 2 bases, leaving 14 bases of the junction unmatched. CDR3 length: 16 amino acids. Germline V gene sequence: CDR1 MNHNY, CDR2 SVGAGI (reference sequence). CDR3 residues: CASSYPLTGEFAPLHF. The CDR3 DNA reads TGTGCCAGCAGTTACCCGCTCACAGGGGAATTCGCCCCCCTCCACTTT.

The V and J genes are TRBV19 and TRBJ1-1; 7 positions agree with TRBD1. Germline V gene lookup returns CDR1 LNHDA and CDR2 SQIVND (reference sequence). This CDR3 contains 15 residues. The J segment lost 0 bases and the V segment lost 3 bases, leaving 4 bases of the junction unmatched. CDR3 region: CASSIGTALNTEAFF. In DNA, the CDR3 is TGTGCCAGTAGTATTGGGACAGCCCTGAACACTGAAGCTTTCTTT.

The chain uses TRBV7-6 and TRBJ1-5; D is undetermined. Germline lookup yields CDR1 SGHVS and CDR2 FNYEAQ. Trimming removed 1 base at V and 7 bases at J, with 11 bases between. The CDR3 loop spans 14 amino acids. The CDR3 bases are TGTGCCAGCAGCTTAGAACTGGGGAGGCAGCCCCAGCATTTT. As protein: CASSLELGRQPQHF.

The chain joins TRBV28 to TRBJ1-1; D perhaps matches TRBD1 (6 bases). The V end was cut by 6 bases, the J end by 4 bases, with 12 bases between. This CDR3 spans 13 amino acids. Germline V CDR1 and CDR2: MDHEN, SYDVKM. This chain's CDR3 is CASRYRGSTEAFF. In DNA form, the CDR3 reads TGTGCCAGCAGGTATAGGGGGAGCACTGAAGCTTTCTTT.

The J gene is TRBJ2-4, the V gene TRBV28, with 8 nucleotides matching TRBD2. CDR3 length: 17 residues. V was pared by 6 bases and J by 0 bases, with 10 bases of the junction left unmatched. Looked up from germline, CDR1 is MDHEN and CDR2 is SYDVKM. As DNA, the CDR3 is TGTGCCAGCAGCCCCCCCGGGGGGGGGATAGCCAAAAACATTCAGTACTTC. Translated, it gives CASSPPGGGIAKNIQYF.

The chain uses TRBV7-2 and TRBJ1-1; D uncertain. CDR1 and CDR2 (germline): SGHTA, FQGNSA. V was clipped by 5 bases and J by 1 base, with 8 bases between them. The CDR3 is made up of 13 amino acids. The CDR3 DNA reads TGTGCCAGCAGCACATACCAGAACACTGAAGCTTTCTTT. The encoded protein is CASSTYQNTEAFF.

Comment on this clone: The sample carries other DNA sequences with the same CDR3. This chain's CDR3 is CASSLARDTQYF. The CDR3 region has the DNA TGTGCCAGCAGCTTAGCCCGAGATACGCAGTATTTT. The chain is built from TRBV7-9 and TRBJ2-3, with D uncertain. Between the trimmed V and J ends, which lost 0 bases and 5 bases, there was a span of 3 bases. Germline CDR1 and CDR2: SEHNR and FQNEAQ (reference sequence). The length of the CDR3 is 12 residues.

This chain uses TRBV19 with TRBJ2-7; 9 bases fit TRBD1. J gave up 8 bases and V 6 bases, and 11 bases lay outside the gene matches. CDR1 and CDR2 from the germline V gene are LNHDA and SQIVND (reference sequence). The CDR3 length is 14 residues. The CDR3 spells CASSPGQGVKKQYF. Written as DNA, the CDR3 is TGTGCCAGTAGCCCGGGACAGGGAGTCAAAAAGCAGTACTTC.

The chain links TRBV5-1 to TRBJ1-4, with D maybe TRBD1 (6 bases). CDR1 and CDR2 (germline): SGHRS, YFSETQ. The CDR3 length is 16 residues. Deletions cut 4 bases from V and 5 bases from J, with 18 bases between. The CDR3 bases are TGCGCCAGCAGCCCTTGGACCGGGGGCACCAATGAAAAACTGTTTTTT. Translation gives CASSPWTGGTNEKLFF.

In this sample, this clone turned up once. V gene TRBV4-3 combines with J gene TRBJ2-7; 10 nucleotides line up with TRBD1. The CDR3 extends over 15 amino acids. The germline V gene has CDR1 LGHNA and CDR2 YSLEER. Trimming took 1 base from V and 4 from J; bases not matched to a gene: 4. The CDR3 spells CASSQGDRGRYEQYF. In DNA form, the CDR3 reads TGCGCCAGCAGCCAAGGCGACAGGGGGCGGTACGAGCAGTACTTC.